These T cell receptor beta chains were read from a single sample in a study of blood T cell repertoires in COVID-19. Measured with immunoSEQ multiplex PCR; TCRdb has only the in-frame clones, and not every one. The table lists 450,000 to 500,000 clones, over 75% of them singletons. Sequenced input: peripheral blood. Source of these receptors: a human donor in a cohort sampled during active COVID-19. Both conserved end residues are part of each CDR3. D genes are given only for firm matches. Size is stated for part of the rows, as once, few or many counts, or as a class when the clone is expanded.

D gene | clone size | J gene | V gene | CDR3 protein | CDR3 DNA
TRBD1 | - | TRBJ2-1 | TRBV28 | CASSRQGTGDNEQFF | TGTGCCAGCAGTCGACAGGGGACGGGGGACAATGAGCAGTTCTTC
TRBD1 | few | TRBJ1-5 | TRBV28 | CASSLGQGRSSNQPQHF | TGTGCCAGCAGTTTGGGACAGGGGAGAAGTAGCAATCAGCCCCAGCATTTT
TRBD1 | - | TRBJ1-1 | TRBV12-5 | CASGSGTGRTTEAFF | TGTGCTAGTGGTTCCGGGACAGGGAGGACCACTGAAGCTTTCTTT
TRBD2 | - | TRBJ2-1 | TRBV7-2 | CASSLPRTSGSDEQFF | TGTGCCAGCAGCTTACCAAGGACTAGCGGGAGCGATGAGCAGTTCTTC
TRBD1 | - | TRBJ1-6 | TRBV19 | CASSTGQGESPLHF | TGTGCCAGTAGTACGGGACAGGGAGAATCACCCCTCCACTTT
- | - | TRBJ2-3 | TRBV10-3 | CAISESARGTDTQYF | TGTGCCATCAGTGAGTCGGCTAGAGGAACAGATACGCAGTATTTT
- | - | TRBJ2-1 | TRBV30 | CAWSSTLAPYNEQFF | TGTGCCTGGAGTTCGACTTTAGCGCCCTACAATGAGCAGTTCTTC
- | - | TRBJ2-5 | TRBV5-5 | CASSVGDFQETQYF | TGTGCCAGCAGCGTAGGGGACTTCCAAGAGACCCAGTACTTC
- | - | TRBJ1-2 | TRBV27 | CASSLIQADYGYTF | TGTGCCAGCAGTTTGATCCAGGCCGACTATGGCTACACCTTC
TRBD1 | - | TRBJ2-3 | TRBV27 | CAGRTGGRDGTDTQYF | TGTGCCGGTAGGACAGGGGGCAGGGATGGAACAGATACGCAGTATTTT
- | - | TRBJ2-7 | TRBV3-1/TRBV3-2 | CASSQEALFYEQYF | TGTGCCAGCAGCCAAGAAGCGCTTTTCTACGAGCAGTACTTC
TRBD1 | - | TRBJ2-3 | TRBV7-3 | CASSSGQGTDTQYF | TGTGCCAGCTCCTCGGGACAGGGAACAGATACGCAGTATTTT
TRBD1 | - | TRBJ2-5 | TRBV18 | CASSPPTGYQETQYF | TGTGCCAGCTCACCTCCGACAGGGTACCAAGAGACCCAGTACTTC
- | - | TRBJ1-6 | TRBV6-2/TRBV6-3 | CASSYFWGSPLHF | TGTGCCAGCAGTTACTTTTGGGGCTCACCCCTCCACTTT
TRBD1 | - | TRBJ2-3 | TRBV28 | CASSPGGVAVSDTQYF | TGTGCCAGCAGTCCAGGGGGAGTAGCTGTGTCAGATACGCAGTATTTT
TRBD1 | - | TRBJ1-2 | TRBV7-9 | CASSIRQGVGANYGYTF | TGTGCCAGCAGCATTAGACAGGGTGTGGGAGCTAACTATGGCTACACCTTC